The 13 T cell receptor beta chains given below trace back to one sample, sequenced in a study of blood T cell repertoires in COVID-19. Produced via immunoSEQ multiplex PCR; TCRdb's table is partial and in-frame only. Among over 130,000 clones listed, around 86% were seen once. Input material: peripheral blood. The receptors stem from a human donor in a cohort sampled during active COVID-19.

This clone is deemed medium-sized (0.01 to 0.1%). The chain recombines TRBV5-1 with TRBJ2-6; 14 positions agree with TRBD2. V dropped 3 bases and J dropped 2; count of bases not matched to a gene: 4. CDR1 and CDR2 from the germline V gene are SGHRS and YFSETQ. The CDR3 extends over 18 amino acids. CDR3 loop: CASSSGTSGGAGANVLTF. CDR3 nucleotide sequence: TGCGCCAGCAGCTCCGGGACTAGCGGGGGTGCTGGGGCCAACGTCCTGACTTTC.

The chain joins TRBV5-1 to TRBJ2-1, with 7 bases aligning to TRBD2. This CDR3 is 16 amino acids long. Trimming removed 0 bases from V and 2 bases from J; junction bases left unmatched: 5. CDR1 is SGHRS and CDR2 is YFSETQ in the germline V gene. The DNA of the CDR3 is TGCGCCAGCAGCTTGGCGGGACTAACGCCCTACAATGAGCAGTTCTTC. This gives the protein CASSLAGLTPYNEQFF.

The rearrangement joins TRBV21-1 to TRBJ2-1; the table's D call of TRBD2 was not tested on the DNA. TRBV21-1 is shown as a pseudogene. The CDR3 is 23 amino acids. Here the CDR3 DNA reads TGTGCCAGCAGTGACCGACGGAGTAGGGTTCGGGCGGGGGCCTACTTCCCCTACAATGAGCAGTTCTTC. Translation gives CASSDRRSRVRAGAYFPYNEQFF.

The rearrangement uses TRBV5-6 and TRBJ1-2; TRBD1 might be the D (5 bases). The V gene's germline CDR1 is SGHDT and CDR2 YYEEEE. This CDR3 is built from 15 residues. The ends were cut back, 0 bases at V and 4 bases at J, with 13 bases in the middle. The CDR3 nucleotides are TGTGCCAGCAGCTTGGGGCGGGGCAGGGCCTATGGCTACACCTTC. This encodes CASSLGRGRAYGYTF.

Many counts were recorded for this clone. The gene calls are TRBV27 and TRBJ1-2; D unclear. CDR1 is MNHEY, CDR2 SMNVEV, per germline (reference sequence). Trimming took off 3 bases at V and 5 bases at J, with 16 bases between the two ends. The CDR3 runs to 15 residues. CDR3 protein: CASSFVGAGSYGYTF. Written as DNA, the CDR3 is TGTGCCAGCAGTTTCGTCGGTGCGGGTAGTTATGGCTACACCTTC.

V gene TRBV3-1 (or the pseudogene TRBV3-2) combines with J gene TRBJ1-2; the D gene is possibly TRBD1 (6 bases). Trimming removed 8 bases from V and 7 bases from J, with 17 bases in between. Germline V gene data show CDR1 as LGHDT and CDR2 as YNNKEL (reference sequence). The CDR3 is 13 residues long. CDR3 DNA: TGTGCCAGCGGGCTAGGGGGTTTCAGTGGCTACACCTTC. This sequence encodes CASGLGGFSGYTF.

The V gene is TRBV2, the J gene TRBJ1-4; 7 nucleotides line up with TRBD1. In germline, CDR1 is SNHLY, CDR2 FYNNEI. Trimming at V came to 5 bases and at J to 4 bases, leaving 1 base not matched to a gene. The CDR3 has 13 residues. The CDR3 sequence: CASSRDSNEKLFF. The DNA for the CDR3 is TGTGCCAGCAGTAGGGACAGTAATGAAAAACTGTTTTTT.

This chain joins TRBV7-2 and TRBJ2-5; 11 bases match TRBD2. Germline assignment: CDR1 SGHTA and CDR2 FQGNSA. The CDR3 spans 16 residues. The junction had 9 bases not matched to a gene; V was cut back by 5 bases and J by 4 bases. The CDR3 region is CASSLTIAGGGETQYF. CDR3 DNA: TGTGCCAGCAGCCTCACCATAGCGGGGGGGGGAGAGACCCAGTACTTC. Using reference TRBV7-2 and TRBJ2-5 for the parts outside the CDR3, the full variable domain is GAGVSQSPSNKVTEKGKDVELRCDPISGHTALYWYRQSLGQGLEFLIYFQGNSAPDKSGLPSDRFSAERTGGSVSTLTIQRTQQEDSAVYLCASSLTIAGGGETQYFGPGTRLLVL.

The J gene is TRBJ1-1, the V gene TRBV5-1; tentatively, D is TRBD1 (6 bases). V shed 1 base and J shed 1 base, with 14 bases lying between them. The CDR3 length is 16 residues. Germline assignment: CDR1 SGHRS and CDR2 YFSETQ. CDR3 sequence: CASSLNRARENTEAFF. The CDR3 nucleotides read TGCGCCAGCAGCTTGAACAGGGCTAGGGAGAACACTGAAGCTTTCTTT.

The V and J genes are TRBV7-8 and TRBJ1-2, with 8 bases lining up with TRBD1. The CDR3 runs 17 residues. The V and J ends lost 1 base and 2 bases, in that order; junction bases with no gene match: 9. Germline assignment: CDR1 SGHVS and CDR2 FQNEAQ. This CDR3 is CASSLVARGQLNYGYTF. CDR3 in DNA: TGTGCCAGCAGCTTAGTCGCCAGGGGGCAGTTGAACTATGGCTACACCTTC.

The CDR3 nucleotides are TGTGCCAGCATACAGGGGAGCGATGAGCAGTTCTTC. Its protein is CASIQGSDEQFF. This chain links TRBV21-1 with TRBJ2-1; the table calls TRBD1, which could not be checked here. TRBV21-1 is deemed a pseudogene. This CDR3 has 12 residues.

This chain uses TRBV2 with TRBJ1-5, with TRBD1 identical over 8 bases. V trimming: 2 bases; J trimming: 6 bases; junction bases outside the gene matches: 6. The CDR3 totals 15 residues. Looked up from germline, CDR1 is SNHLY and CDR2 is FYNNEI. The CDR3 protein is CASSENRGVGQPQHF. The DNA for the CDR3 is TGTGCCAGCAGTGAAAACAGGGGGGTTGGTCAGCCCCAGCATTTT.

The genes are TRBV28 and TRBJ1-5; D perhaps matches TRBD1 (5 bases). V was cut by 7 bases and J by 8 bases, with 15 bases left in between. The CDR3 consists of 13 residues. Germline CDR1 is MDHEN and CDR2 is SYDVKM. CDR3 in amino acids: CASKVAGRKPQHF. The CDR3 DNA reads as TGTGCCAGCAAGGTCGCAGGGAGGAAGCCCCAGCATTTT.